Following are 11 T cell receptor beta chains from one sample sequenced in a study of PD-L1 blockade in urothelial cancer. As to time point: pretreatment peripheral blood. The assay was immunoSEQ multiplex PCR, and TCRdb's table has in-frame clones only and misses some. The sample carries some 52,000 clones, about 68% recorded once. Specimen: PBMCs, collected around atezolizumab (anti-PD-L1) treatment. The receptors come from a man in his sixties or seventies with urothelial cancer.

This clone was seen more than once but under ten times. V and J are TRBV10-3 and TRBJ2-7, with TRBD1 identical over 12 bases. CDR1 is ENHRY and CDR2 is SYGVKD in the germline V gene. The CDR3 is 14 amino acids. Unmatched junction bases numbered 10, after V lost 10 bases and J lost 6 bases. CDR3 DNA sequence: TGTGCCACTCTTCCGGGACAGGGGGCGGGCGAGCAGTACTTC. Amino acid sequence: CATLPGQGAGEQYF.

The chain joins TRBV6-5 to TRBJ1-5; D gene unclear. The CDR3 has 13 residues. Germline V gene sequence: CDR1 MNHEY, CDR2 SVGAGI. V was pared by 5 bases and J by 7 bases, with 12 bases between. CDR3 loop: CASSEAQRQPQHF. CDR3 sequence (DNA): TGTGCCAGCAGTGAAGCGCAGAGGCAGCCCCAGCATTTT.

The chain couples TRBV5-4 to TRBJ2-7; 9 nucleotides agree with TRBD1. The length of the CDR3 is 14 residues. The J segment lost 4 bases and the V segment lost 5 bases, leaving 7 bases of the junction unmatched. CDR1 is SGHNT, CDR2 YYREEE, per germline (reference sequence). The CDR3: CASSGTGSSYEQYF. The CDR3 coding sequence is TGTGCCAGCAGTGGGACAGGGTCGAGTTACGAGCAGTACTTC.

The chain employs TRBV5-5 and TRBJ2-7, with 8 nucleotides matching TRBD1. V lost 4 bases to trimming and J lost 3 bases; unmatched junction nucleotides: 6. The CDR3 has 14 residues. In germline, CDR1 is SGHKS, CDR2 YYEKEE (reference sequence). Here the CDR3 reads CASSPRQGNYEQYF. CDR3 DNA: TGTGCCAGCAGCCCTCGACAGGGGAACTACGAGCAGTACTTC.

This clone was recorded a few times. The chain carries TRBV4-2 and TRBJ1-1, with TRBD1 matching over 7 bases. This CDR3 has 18 amino acids. The trim removed 0 bases at V and 1 base at J, leaving 11 bases unmatched. CDR1 and CDR2 (germline): LGHNA, YNFKEQ. The CDR3 nucleotides are TGTGCCAGCAGCCAAGATGGGAGAACAGGGGTAAGGAACACTGAAGCTTTCTTT. Its translation is CASSQDGRTGVRNTEAFF.

CDR3 protein: CASSPRLVAETQYF. CDR3 nucleotides: TGTGCCAGTAGTCCTCGACTAGTGGCGGAGACCCAGTACTTC. This sequence joins TRBV19 and TRBJ2-5, with TRBD2 as a possible D gene (6 bases). The germline V gene encodes CDR1 LNHDA and CDR2 SQIVND (reference sequence). This CDR3 comprises 14 residues. Trimming left V 5 bases short and J 5 bases short, with 15 bases between.

Only one count was recorded for this clone. V usage is TRBV19 and J usage is TRBJ2-7; 7 nucleotides match TRBD1. The junction had 2 bases not matched to a gene; V was cut back by 1 base and J by 2 bases. The germline gives CDR1 LNHDA, CDR2 SQIVND (reference sequence). The CDR3 sequence is 14 residues long. DNA of the CDR3: TGTGCCAGTAGTATAGGGGGGACAGCCTACGAGCAGTACTTC. It is translated as CASSIGGTAYEQYF. Combining the CDR3 with reference TRBV19 and TRBJ2-7 gives the whole variable domain DGGITQSPKYLFRKEGQNVTLSCEQNLNHDAMYWYRQDPGQGLRLIYYSQIVNDFQKGDIAEGYSVSREKKESFPLTVTSAQKNPTAFYLCASSIGGTAYEQYFGPGTRLTVT.

This chain connects TRBV28 to TRBJ1-2, with TRBD1 matching 7 bases. Looked up from germline, CDR1 is MDHEN and CDR2 is SYDVKM. Trimming took 2 bases from V and 3 from J; bases not matched to a gene: 9. CDR3 length equals 16 residues. The CDR3 bases are TGTGCCAGCAGTTTAGCAGGGGGGCCCCCCGACTATGGCTACACCTTC. Translating gives CASSLAGGPPDYGYTF.

This chain uses TRBV7-2 with TRBJ2-2, with D possibly TRBD1 on 5 matching bases. This CDR3 is built from 16 residues. V lost 5 bases to trimming and J lost 1 base, with 14 bases between them. The germline V gene encodes CDR1 SGHTA and CDR2 FQGNSA. CDR3 residues: CASSPDSRLNTGELFF. CDR3 sequence (DNA): TGTGCCAGCAGCCCTGACAGCCGACTGAACACCGGGGAGCTGTTTTTT.

By sample fraction, this clone is medium-sized. This rearrangement joins TRBV19 to TRBJ2-1; D unresolved. The germline V gene encodes CDR1 LNHDA and CDR2 SQIVND (reference sequence). This CDR3 has 14 residues. The V and J ends lost 3 bases and 2 bases respectively, with 8 bases between them. Here the CDR3 DNA reads TGTGCCAGTAGTATTAGTCTAGCCTACAATGAGCAGTTCTTC. Amino acid sequence: CASSISLAYNEQFF.

This clone was observed at least ten times. V gene TRBV5-6 combines with J gene TRBJ1-4; 8 bases align to TRBD1. CDR3 length: 17 amino acids. Germline loops: CDR1 SGHDT, CDR2 YYEEEE. The V and J ends lost 2 bases and 2 bases, in that order; junction bases with no gene match: 8. The CDR3 here is CASSFTTGGETNEKLFF. DNA of the CDR3: TGTGCCAGCAGCTTTACTACAGGGGGTGAGACTAATGAAAAACTGTTTTTT.